A single sample gave rise to the 21 T cell receptor beta chains below, sequenced in a study of OX40 agonist ivuxolimab in advanced cancers. Sequencing used immunoSEQ multiplex PCR; TCRdb keeps in-frame clones, though not all of them. The sample holds over 55,000 clones, approximately 92% seen once. The sample was CD4+ or CD8+ T cells sorted from blood, taken in a trial of the OX40 agonist ivuxolimab. The origin of the receptors is an adult with an advanced solid tumor such as melanoma, head and neck, liver or kidney cancer.

This rearrangement joins TRBV28 to TRBJ1-2; TRBD1 matches 8 bases. Germline V gene sequence: CDR1 MDHEN, CDR2 SYDVKM. J gave up 4 bases and V 3 bases, and 10 bases lay outside the gene matches. This CDR3 comprises 16 residues. CDR3 amino acids: CASSLGPVTGGYGYTF. The CDR3 DNA is TGTGCCAGCAGTTTGGGACCCGTAACAGGGGGCTATGGCTACACCTTC.

The genes are TRBV18 and TRBJ1-5; unclear D gene. This CDR3 contains 13 residues. Between the trimmed V and J ends, which lost 2 bases and 6 bases, there was a span of 8 bases. Germline V gene lookup returns CDR1 KGHSH and CDR2 LQKENI. The CDR3, as DNA: TGTGCCAGCTCACCAGGTTTGATTCAGCCCCAGCATTTT. Its protein product is CASSPGLIQPQHF.

This clone was seen once. J is TRBJ2-5 and V is TRBV28; 7 bases agree with TRBD2. J was trimmed by 9 bases and V by 1 base; bases with no gene match: 8. The CDR3 runs 14 residues. Germline assignment: CDR1 MDHEN and CDR2 SYDVKM. The CDR3 here is CASSLLRRGEPQYF. CDR3 DNA sequence: TGTGCCAGCAGTTTATTGCGCCGGGGGGAGCCCCAGTACTTC. The variable domain in full, with the rest retrieved from reference TRBV28 and TRBJ2-5, is DVKVTQSSRYLVKRTGEKVFLECVQDMDHENMFWYRQDPGLGLRLIYFSYDVKMKEKGDIPEGYSVSREKKERFSLILESASTNQTSMYLCASSLLRRGEPQYFGPGTRLLVL.

The rearrangement uses TRBV2 and TRBJ1-1; D might be TRBD1 (6 bases). Trimming cost V 4 bases and J 5 bases, with 11 bases left between them. The CDR3 is made up of 13 amino acids. CDR1 SNHLY and CDR2 FYNNEI come from the germline V gene. CDR3 loop: CASSVRQATEAFF. CDR3 bases: TGTGCCAGCAGTGTCCGACAGGCGACTGAAGCTTTCTTT.

This clone was seen only once. The chain uses TRBV11-2 and TRBJ2-1; D gene uncertain. The V end was cut by 1 base, the J end by 6 bases, with 7 bases between. CDR3 length: 13 residues. The germline CDR1 and CDR2 sequences are SGHAT and FQNNGV. The CDR3 nucleotides read TGTGCCAGCAGCTTAGGTAGGGTCAATGAGCAGTTCTTC. It encodes CASSLGRVNEQFF.

V gene TRBV5-1 combines with J gene TRBJ1-2; D perhaps matches TRBD1 (5 bases). The CDR3 consists of 15 residues. Trimming left V 0 bases short and J 7 bases short, with 16 bases between. Germline V lookup: CDR1 SGHRS, CDR2 YFSETQ. CDR3 bases: TGCGCCAGCAGCTTGGAACAGGTCCTGCCGCGTGGCTACACCTTC. Its protein is CASSLEQVLPRGYTF.

This sequence joins TRBV4-2 and TRBJ2-7; either TRBD1 or TRBD2 may supply D (5 bases each). Deletions cut 1 base from V and 4 bases from J, with 11 bases between. Germline V gene sequence: CDR1 LGHNA, CDR2 YNFKEQ. The CDR3 spans 14 residues. The CDR3 reads CASSQGGMRYEQYF. CDR3 sequence (DNA): TGTGCCAGCAGCCAAGGGGGGATGCGGTACGAGCAGTACTTC.

This clone was detected a few times. The rearrangement joins TRBV11-2 to TRBJ1-3; 8 bases are shared with TRBD1. This CDR3 region has 18 residues. CDR1 is SGHAT and CDR2 is FQNNGV in the germline V gene. J gave up 2 bases and V 4 bases, and 13 bases lay outside the gene matches. The CDR3 sequence: CASSSWTGLFTPGNTIYF. CDR3 bases: TGTGCCAGCAGCTCGTGGACAGGGCTGTTTACGCCTGGAAACACCATATATTTT.

This clone was counted only a few times. The chain links TRBV28 to TRBJ2-7; D may be TRBD2 (5 bases). Germline CDR1 and CDR2: MDHEN and SYDVKM. The V gene lost 5 bases and the J gene lost 3 bases, with 11 bases spanning the gap. The length of the CDR3 is 13 residues. This CDR3 reads CASSTFRGYEQYF. As DNA, the CDR3 is TGTGCCAGCAGTACCTTCCGGGGCTACGAGCAGTACTTC.

The chain links TRBV2 to TRBJ1-1; D is undetermined. CDR1 is SNHLY and CDR2 is FYNNEI in the germline V gene. The CDR3 is made up of 10 amino acids. V was cut by 3 bases and J by 8 bases, with 4 bases left in between. CDR3 nucleotides: TGTGCCAGCAGTGATTTGGAAGCTTTCTTT. Amino acid sequence: CASSDLEAFF.

The rearrangement links TRBV5-1 to TRBJ2-5; D may match TRBD1 or TRBD2 (5 bases each). Trimming cost V 2 bases and J 4 bases, with 15 bases left between them. CDR1 is SGHRS and CDR2 is YFSETQ in the germline V gene. This CDR3 has 15 residues. The CDR3 reads CASSLMDTRGETQYF. The CDR3 DNA follows: TGCGCCAGCAGCTTAATGGACACCCGGGGAGAGACCCAGTACTTC.

Remarks on this clone: The junction does not match germline at one end; this may be a read error. The chain has TRBV7-7 and TRBJ1-1; D is perhaps TRBD1 (6 bases). CDR1 is SSHAT, CDR2 FNYEAQ, per germline (reference sequence). The CDR3 runs 19 residues. The CDR3 DNA is TGTGCTAGCAGCTTAAGAGAAAACAGGGAGCAGAGTTTAAACACTGAAGCTTTCTTT. Residues: CASSLRENREQSLNTEAFF. Supplemented by reference TRBV7-7 and TRBJ1-1, the full variable domain reads GAGVSQSPRYKVTKRGQDVTLRCDPISSHATLYWYQQALGQGPEFLTYFNYEAQPDKSGLPSDRFSAERPEGSISTLTIQRTEQRDSAMYRCASSLRENREQSLNTEAFFGQGTRLTVV.

There are a few counts of this clone. The CDR3 spells CASKWDVSSYNSPLHF. CDR3 DNA: TGTGCCAGCAAGTGGGACGTTAGCTCCTATAATTCACCCCTCCACTTT. This chain links TRBV28 with TRBJ1-6, with a tentative D call TRBD1 (5 bases). The CDR3 is made up of 16 amino acids. CDR1 and CDR2 from the germline V gene are MDHEN and SYDVKM. The V end was cut by 7 bases, the J end by 0 bases, with 13 bases between.

CDR3 DNA: TGTGCCAGCAGCTTGAGGCTTAAGGCGGAAGATACGCAGTATTTT. Translation gives CASSLRLKAEDTQYF. The chain links TRBV5-5 to TRBJ2-3, with D uncertain. CDR1 and CDR2 from the germline V gene are SGHKS and YYEKEE (reference sequence). The CDR3 loop spans 15 amino acids. V lost 1 base to trimming and J lost 5 bases, with 14 bases between them.

The J gene is TRBJ2-5, the V gene TRBV6-5; 12 bases line up with TRBD2. The germline V gene has CDR1 MNHEY and CDR2 SVGAGI. Trimming at V came to 5 bases and at J to 11 bases, leaving 6 bases not matched to a gene. This CDR3 is built from 13 residues. This chain's CDR3 is CASSTRLAGAQYF. CDR3 DNA sequence: TGTGCCAGCAGTACGAGACTAGCGGGAGCGCAGTACTTC.

Turning to this clone: The sample carries other DNA sequences with the same CDR3. The rearrangement joins TRBV18 to TRBJ2-5; weak D call: TRBD2 (6 bases). Germline CDR1 reads KGHSH; CDR2 reads LQKENI. This CDR3 has 14 amino acids. V was cut by 6 bases and J by 5 bases, with 16 bases left in between. CDR3 nucleotide sequence: TGTGCCAGCTCCCCGGGACTCCTTCAGGAGACCCAGTACTTC. Protein: CASSPGLLQETQYF.

The V and J genes are TRBV10-3 and TRBJ2-7, with D perhaps TRBD2 (5 bases). With 7 bases removed from V and 3 bases from J, the gap between germline ends came to 16 bases. This CDR3 spans 14 amino acids. Germline loops: CDR1 ENHRY, CDR2 SYGVKD. The CDR3 reads CAIKGSANNYEQYF. CDR3 nucleotide sequence: TGTGCCATCAAAGGGAGCGCAAACAACTACGAGCAGTACTTC.

The rearrangement uses TRBV28 and TRBJ1-1; D is undetermined. Per the germline V gene, CDR1 is MDHEN and CDR2 is SYDVKM. The CDR3 is 16 amino acids. V was cut by 6 bases and J by 0 bases, with 17 bases left in between. Here the CDR3 reads CASSPGGSLMNTEAFF. In DNA, the CDR3 is TGTGCCAGCAGCCCTGGAGGCAGTCTTATGAACACTGAAGCTTTCTTT.

The CDR3 coding sequence is TGTGCCAGCAGCTACTCCTCTGCTGGTACGCAGTATTTT. Encoded protein: CASSYSSAGTQYF. The chain uses TRBV7-3 and TRBJ2-3, with D uncertain. Trimming shortened V by 4 bases and J by 8 bases, and 13 bases separated the two germline ends. The germline V gene encodes CDR1 SGHTA and CDR2 FQGTGA. CDR3 size: 13 residues.

This sequence joins TRBV18 and TRBJ2-1; D remains unclear. CDR3 length: 15 amino acids. CDR1 is KGHSH and CDR2 is LQKENI in the germline V gene. Trimming removed 3 bases at V and 0 bases at J, with 9 bases between. The DNA for the CDR3 is TGTGCCAGCTCACCGCCAGGCAACTCCTACAATGAGCAGTTCTTC. As protein: CASSPPGNSYNEQFF.

The V gene is TRBV5-1, the J gene TRBJ2-3, with D possibly being TRBD1 or TRBD2 (5 bases each). Germline V gene sequence: CDR1 SGHRS, CDR2 YFSETQ. The length of the CDR3 is 14 residues. Trimming shortened V by 2 bases and J by 3 bases, and 10 bases separated the two germline ends. The CDR3 protein is CASSFLGETDTQYF. For the CDR3, the DNA is TGCGCCAGCAGCTTTTTAGGGGAGACAGATACGCAGTATTTT.